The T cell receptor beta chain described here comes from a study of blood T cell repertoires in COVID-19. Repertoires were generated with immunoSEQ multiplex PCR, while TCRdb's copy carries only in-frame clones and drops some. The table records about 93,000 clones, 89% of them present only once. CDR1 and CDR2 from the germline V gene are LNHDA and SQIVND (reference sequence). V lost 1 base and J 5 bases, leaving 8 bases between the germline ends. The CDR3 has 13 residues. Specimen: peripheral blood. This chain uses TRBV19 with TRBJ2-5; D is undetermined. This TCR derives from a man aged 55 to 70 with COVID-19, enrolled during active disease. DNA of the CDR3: TGTGCCAGTAGTATAGGTATTTCGGAGACCCAGTACTTC. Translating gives CASSIGISETQYF.